The rows below give T cell receptor beta chains drawn from one sample of a study of blood T cell repertoires in COVID-19. Clones were read by immunoSEQ multiplex PCR, and TCRdb kept only the in-frame ones, dropping some. There are around 16,000 clones in the sample; around 86% occur only once, and about 23% lies in the top ten. Specimen: peripheral blood. The receptors were sampled from an elderly man with active or convalescent COVID-19. Each CDR3 is given with its conserved first and last residue. A D gene is named only where the DNA matches it firmly. Clone size is given for some rows only: seen once, a few or many times, or a class if the clone is expanded.

TRBJ2-5 | . | once | TRBV27 | CASKTQGGGETQYF | TGTGCCAGTAAGACCCAGGGTGGCGGAGAGACCCAGTACTTC
TRBJ2-1 | . | . | TRBV7-2 | CASSLTKTSSYNEQFF | TGTGCCAGCAGCTTAACTAAGACGAGCTCCTACAATGAGCAGTTCTTC
TRBJ2-1 | . | once | TRBV30 | CAWNLNPENGEQFF | TGTGCCTGGAACCTAAACCCTGAAAACGGTGAGCAGTTCTTC
TRBJ2-1 | . | . | TRBV5-1 | CASTRGLAAGAAVNEQFF | TGCGCCAGCACCCGGGGGCTTGCTGCGGGGGCCGCAGTTAATGAGCAGTTCTTC
TRBJ1-1 | . | . | TRBV5-4 | CASSSWTASEAFF | TGTGCCAGCAGCTCCTGGACAGCCTCTGAAGCTTTCTTT
TRBJ2-2 | . | . | TRBV14 | CASSPVPGQPGELFF | TGTGCCAGCAGCCCCGTCCCGGGACAACCCGGGGAGCTGTTTTTT
TRBJ2-5 | . | once | TRBV6-5 | CASSYGDKETQYF | TGTGCCAGCAGTTACGGAGATAAAGAGACCCAGTACTTC
TRBJ1-4 | TRBD1 | . | TRBV28 | CASRDRGGEKLFF | TGTGCCAGCAGAGACAGGGGAGGAGAAAAACTGTTTTTT
TRBJ2-7 | TRBD2 | . | TRBV6-2/TRBV6-3 | CASSWWGERGPPSSYEQYF | TGTGCCAGCAGTTGGTGGGGAGAGCGGGGGCCTCCGAGCTCCTACGAGCAGTACTTC
TRBJ1-2 | TRBD1 | . | TRBV7-9 | CASSGSDRGKRYTF | TGTGCCAGCAGCGGATCGGACAGGGGTAAACGCTACACCTTC
TRBJ1-1 | TRBD1 | once | TRBV3-1/TRBV3-2 | CASSQDPPGGTEAFF | TGTGCCAGCAGCCAAGATCCCCCAGGGGGGACTGAAGCTTTCTTT
TRBJ2-5 | TRBD2 | . | TRBV10-2 | CASSLRGGRFETQYF | TGCGCCAGCAGTTTGCGGGGGGGCCGTTTTGAGACCCAGTACTTC
TRBJ1-2 | TRBD1 | . | TRBV29-1 | CSASFGQGLMGGYTF | TGCAGCGCCAGTTTTGGACAGGGCCTAATGGGTGGCTACACCTTC
TRBJ2-2 | . | . | TRBV24-1 | CATSDRSLTNTGELFF | TGTGCCACCAGTGACCGGAGCCTTACGAACACCGGGGAGCTGTTTTTT
TRBJ1-2 | TRBD1 | . | TRBV7-9 | CASSLGGGGIYGYTF | TGTGCCAGCAGCTTAGGTGGAGGGGGCATCTATGGCTACACCTTC
TRBJ1-2 | TRBD1 | few | TRBV9 | CASSVSGTGAYYGYTF | TGTGCCAGCAGCGTCTCCGGGACAGGGGCTTACTATGGCTACACCTTC
TRBJ2-1 | . | . | TRBV4-1 | CASSQGGSYNEQFF | TGCGCCAGCAGCCAGGGAGGTTCCTACAATGAGCAGTTCTTC
TRBJ2-2 | . | . | TRBV6-5 | CASTLGQANTGELFF | TGTGCCAGCACTTTGGGACAAGCGAACACCGGGGAGCTGTTTTTT
TRBJ2-3 | TRBD2 | once | TRBV3-1/TRBV3-2 | CASSRGEGTDTQYF | TGTGCCAGCAGCCGCGGGGAGGGGACAGATACGCAGTATTTT
TRBJ2-1 | TRBD2 | . | TRBV6-4 | CASSELAGGYNEQFF | TGTGCCAGCAGTGAACTAGCGGGGGGCTACAATGAGCAGTTCTTC
TRBJ2-3 | TRBD2 | . | TRBV2 | CASSDLAGGDTQYF | TGTGCCAGCAGTGACCTAGCGGGGGGGGATACGCAGTATTTT
TRBJ1-3 | . | . | TRBV10-3 | CAIRQENRNTIYF | TGTGCCATCAGGCAAGAGAATAGAAACACCATATATTTT
TRBJ2-1 | TRBD1 | few | TRBV2 | CATQGASYNEQFF | TGTGCCACTCAGGGGGCCTCCTACAATGAGCAGTTCTTC
TRBJ2-7 | TRBD2 | . | TRBV2 | CASSRSAGGPGEQYF | TGTGCCAGCAGCCGATCGGCGGGGGGGCCCGGGGAGCAGTACTTC
TRBJ2-5 | TRBD2 | . | TRBV10-3 | CATHGVTSGVETQYF | TGTGCCACACATGGGGTGACTAGCGGGGTAGAGACCCAGTACTTC
TRBJ1-2 | . | . | TRBV30 | CAWKLANYGYTF | TGTGCCTGGAAACTAGCTAACTATGGCTACACCTTC
TRBJ1-6 | . | . | TRBV19 | CASSMGLSPLHF | TGTGCCAGTAGTATGGGCCTTTCACCCCTCCACTTT
TRBJ2-7 | . | . | TRBV9 | CASSPTGAESEQYF | TGTGCCAGCAGCCCTACAGGAGCTGAATCCGAGCAGTACTTC
TRBJ2-1 | TRBD1 | . | TRBV9 | CASSATTGLGYNEQFF | TGTGCCAGCAGCGCGACGACAGGGTTGGGCTACAATGAGCAGTTCTTC
TRBJ1-2 | . | few | TRBV9 | CASSVGADLYGYTF | TGTGCCAGCAGCGTAGGAGCGGACCTCTATGGCTACACCTTC
TRBJ1-3 | . | . | TRBV9 | CASDRAPKRRSGNTIYF | TGTGCCAGCGACCGGGCCCCGAAGAGGAGGTCTGGAAACACCATATATTTT
TRBJ1-1 | TRBD1 | . | TRBV7-9 | CASSPRTGVGNTEAFF | TGTGCCAGCAGCCCGCGGACAGGGGTTGGGAACACTGAAGCTTTCTTT
TRBJ2-4 | . | . | TRBV14 | CASSAGLADGVNIQYF | TGTGCCAGCAGCGCTGGGTTAGCGGACGGGGTAAACATTCAGTACTTC
TRBJ1-2 | TRBD1 | . | TRBV18 | CASSPWAGGSGGYTF | TGTGCCAGCTCACCATGGGCAGGGGGGTCCGGTGGCTACACCTTC
TRBJ2-2 | . | . | TRBV7-9 | CASSLRGISTGELFF | TGTGCCAGCAGCTTGCGCGGGATTAGCACCGGGGAGCTGTTTTTT
TRBJ2-3 | . | . | TRBV20-1 | CSTSRDTQYF | TGCAGTACCTCTCGGGATACGCAGTATTTT
TRBJ1-4 | . | . | TRBV15 | CATSRGGGSNEKLFF | TGTGCCACCAGCAGAGGTGGAGGCTCTAATGAAAAACTGTTTTTT
TRBJ2-3 | TRBD2 | . | TRBV15 | CATSGTLSGGSTDTQYF | TGTGCCACCAGCGGGACCCTCTCCGGGGGGAGCACAGATACGCAGTATTTT
TRBJ2-5 | TRBD2 | . | TRBV6-5 | CASGRGSGRETQYF | TGTGCCAGCGGGCGGGGGTCGGGAAGAGAGACCCAGTACTTC
TRBJ2-7 | TRBD1 | few | TRBV19 | CASSRSGTGSYEQYF | TGTGCCAGTAGCCGCTCCGGGACAGGGTCGTACGAGCAGTACTTC
TRBJ2-3 | TRBD2 | . | TRBV5-4 | CASSPSSGGGDTQYF | TGTGCCAGCAGCCCGAGCAGCGGGGGGGGAGATACGCAGTATTTT
TRBJ2-7 | . | . | TRBV4-1 | CASSQGPEQYF | TGCGCCAGCAGCCAAGGGCCTGAGCAGTACTTC
TRBJ2-4 | . | . | TRBV5-1 | CASSPDSWAKNIQYF | TGCGCCAGCAGCCCGGACTCTTGGGCCAAAAACATTCAGTACTTC
TRBJ2-7 | TRBD2 | . | TRBV9 | CASSEAGDVIEQYF | TGTGCCAGCAGCGAAGCGGGGGATGTGATCGAGCAGTACTTC
TRBJ2-3 | . | . | TRBV7-9 | CASINVQVVGTQYF | TGTGCCAGCATCAACGTCCAGGTAGTTGGTACGCAGTATTTT